These 13 T cell receptor beta chains share one sample of origin, sequenced in a study of radiation and T cells in renal cell carcinoma. Sequencing was performed with immunoSEQ multiplex PCR; in TCRdb, only in-frame clones are kept and a portion is missing. The sample holds about 130,000 clones; around 83% are singletons and the top ten take 2.5% to 3.5%. Time point specified: baseline pretreatment blood. As to treatment: 15 Gy SBRT to primary tumor, nephrectomy 4 weeks later. The material sequenced was blood, taken from a patient whose treatment included radiotherapy and nephrectomy. These receptors were obtained from a woman between 55 and 75 years old with renal cell carcinoma.

The chain carries TRBV2 and TRBJ1-5; TRBD1 matches at 7 bases. Germline assignment: CDR1 SNHLY and CDR2 FYNNEI. After removal of 5 bases from V and 0 bases from J, the junction contained 1 base not matched to a gene. The CDR3 totals 14 residues. CDR3 nucleotides: TGTGCCAGCAGTTACAGGGGTAGCAATCAGCCCCAGCATTTT. Amino acid sequence: CASSYRGSNQPQHF.

This chain joins TRBV4-3 and TRBJ1-1; no clear D gene. Germline V gene sequence: CDR1 LGHNA, CDR2 YSLEER. V was trimmed by 1 base and J by 1 base, leaving 13 bases between them. The CDR3 totals 16 residues. This CDR3 reads CASSQAGVRQNTEAFF. The CDR3 region has the DNA TGCGCCAGCAGCCAAGCCGGAGTTCGCCAGAACACTGAAGCTTTCTTT.

This clone appeared once. The chain employs TRBV6-1 and TRBJ1-5; 10 bases align to TRBD1. Trimming removed 6 bases from V and 7 bases from J; junction bases left unmatched: 6. CDR1 is MNHNS, CDR2 SASEGT, per germline. This CDR3 has 14 residues. CDR3 in amino acids: CASSYDRGRQPQHF. The CDR3 bases are TGTGCCAGCAGCTACGACAGGGGGCGACAGCCCCAGCATTTT.

The chain recombines TRBV19 with TRBJ1-1; D remains unclear. The V and J ends lost 7 bases and 2 bases respectively, with 14 bases between them. Per germline, CDR1 LNHDA and CDR2 SQIVND (reference sequence). The CDR3 length is 14 residues. CDR3 bases: TGTGCCAGTACTTCCGGGAGAGTAAACACTGAAGCTTTCTTT. Its protein product is CASTSGRVNTEAFF.

A single count supports this clone. CDR3: CASSSVSWGEGYTF. In DNA, the CDR3 is TGCGCCAGCAGCTCGGTGAGTTGGGGAGAAGGCTACACCTTC. The chain joins TRBV5-1 to TRBJ1-2, with D unclear. Trimming cost V 3 bases and J 8 bases, with 17 bases left between them. CDR3 length equals 14 residues. CDR1 and CDR2 (germline): SGHRS, YFSETQ.

The chain links TRBV28 to TRBJ1-5; maybe TRBD1 (5 bases). This CDR3 has 13 residues. Trimming took off 3 bases at V and 7 bases at J, with 10 bases between the two ends. Germline values: CDR1 MDHEN, CDR2 SYDVKM. The chain's CDR3 is CASSFPGDQPQHF. In DNA, the CDR3 is TGTGCCAGCAGTTTCCCCGGGGACCAGCCCCAGCATTTT.

The J gene is TRBJ2-5, the V gene TRBV27; D might be TRBD2 (6 bases). There are 11 residues in the CDR3. Trimming removed 6 bases at V and 7 bases at J, with 9 bases between. From germline, CDR1 is MNHEY and CDR2 SMNVEV (reference sequence). CDR3 in DNA: TGTGCCAGCAGAGGGCGGGGGACCCAGTACTTC. This encodes CASRGRGTQYF.

The J gene is TRBJ2-7, the V gene TRBV27; TRBD2 agrees at 8 bases. In germline, CDR1 is MNHEY, CDR2 SMNVEV (reference sequence). V was clipped by 5 bases and J by 2 bases; unmatched bases: 5. The CDR3 runs to 14 residues. This CDR3 reads CASSPTSVPYEQYF. The CDR3 bases are TGTGCCAGCAGTCCGACTAGCGTCCCCTACGAGCAGTACTTC.

The V gene is TRBV19, the J gene TRBJ1-2; TRBD1 matches at 10 bases. This CDR3 region has 16 residues. In germline, CDR1 is LNHDA, CDR2 SQIVND (reference sequence). V lost 7 bases to trimming and J lost 3 bases; unmatched junction nucleotides: 11. The CDR3 sequence: CASNRDRGVQDYGYTF. The CDR3 DNA reads TGTGCCAGTAACCGGGACAGGGGTGTCCAGGACTATGGCTACACCTTC. The full variable domain, rest sourced from reference TRBV19 and TRBJ1-2, is DGGITQSPKYLFRKEGQNVTLSCEQNLNHDAMYWYRQDPGQGLRLIYYSQIVNDFQKGDIAEGYSVSREKKESFPLTVTSAQKNPTAFYLCASNRDRGVQDYGYTFGSGTRLTVV.

V usage is TRBV27 and J usage is TRBJ1-2; D gene uncertain. Germline lookup yields CDR1 MNHEY and CDR2 SMNVEV (reference sequence). CDR3 length: 14 amino acids. Deletions cut 3 bases from V and 4 bases from J, with 12 bases between. The CDR3 DNA reads as TGTGCCAGCAGTTTTGTCCGGGGTAGCTATGGCTACACCTTC. This encodes CASSFVRGSYGYTF.

The chain carries TRBV10-1 and TRBJ2-2; 11 bases map to TRBD2. The trim removed 8 bases at V and 4 bases at J, leaving 3 bases unmatched. The CDR3 has 14 amino acids. The germline gives CDR1 WNHNN, CDR2 SYGVQD (reference sequence). The CDR3 loop reads CASGLAGITGELFF. For the CDR3, the DNA is TGCGCCAGCGGACTAGCGGGTATCACCGGGGAGCTGTTTTTT.

This clone has only one observation. The rearrangement joins TRBV7-9 to TRBJ2-5; tentatively, D is TRBD2 (7 bases). Germline-derived CDR1 and CDR2 are SEHNR and FQNEAQ (reference sequence). This CDR3 has 14 amino acids. V lost 5 bases to trimming and J lost 5 bases, with 15 bases between them. CDR3 in amino acids: CASSPRGGSETQYF. CDR3 DNA sequence: TGTGCCAGCAGCCCAAGGGGGGGGTCCGAGACCCAGTACTTC.

The genes are TRBV4-3 and TRBJ2-7; D may be TRBD2 (6 bases). V was clipped by 0 bases and J by 5 bases, with 11 bases between them. Germline assignment: CDR1 LGHNA and CDR2 YSLEER. The CDR3 covers 14 residues. For the CDR3, the DNA is TGCGCCAGCAGCCAAGATCTTCTAGCGAACGAGCAGTACTTC. Protein sequence: CASSQDLLANEQYF.